Presented here are 24 T cell receptor beta chains from one specimen sequenced in a study of CD8 T cells in ankylosing spondylitis. TCRdb re-called the 5' RACE reads with MiXCR, one entry per CDR3 protein. Among roughly 60,000 distinct CDR3 sequences listed, approximately 6% were seen once. Sequenced input: synovial fluid, either unsorted or a sorted T cell fraction (not recorded which). The receptors stem from a male donor with ankylosing spondylitis.

This chain links TRBV28 with TRBJ1-1; possibly TRBD1 for D (5 bases). With 2 bases removed from V and 7 bases from J, the gap between germline ends came to 8 bases. The CDR3 extends over 12 amino acids. CDR1 MDHEN and CDR2 SYDVKM come from the germline V gene. The CDR3 reads CASSLMRGEAFF. As DNA, the CDR3 is TGTGCCAGCAGTTTAATGAGGGGTGAAGCTTTCTTT.

This clonotype was seen at least ten times. The chain joins TRBV15 to TRBJ2-7; 10 bases are shared with TRBD2. In germline, CDR1 is LNHNV, CDR2 YYDKDF (reference sequence). This CDR3 comprises 17 residues. The V gene end was trimmed by 0 bases and the J gene end by 0 bases; junction bases not matched to a gene: 5. This chain's CDR3 is CATSRDYSGRTSYEQYF. The DNA of the CDR3 is TGTGCCACCAGCAGAGATTATAGCGGGAGGACCTCCTACGAGCAGTACTTC. The whole variable domain, remainder taken from reference TRBV15 and TRBJ2-7, is DAMVIQNPRYQVTQFGKPVTLSCSQTLNHNVMYWYQQKSSQAPKLLFHYYDKDFNNEADTPDNFQSRRPNTSFCFLDIRSPGLGDTAMYLCATSRDYSGRTSYEQYFGPGTRLTVT.

J is TRBJ2-3 and V is TRBV7-2, with D hard to call. The germline CDR1 and CDR2 sequences are SGHTA and FQGNSA. The CDR3 covers 14 residues. The V end was cut by 3 bases, the J end by 1 base, with 8 bases between. CDR3 loop: CASSFYLGTDTQYF. The CDR3 bases are TGTGCCAGCAGCTTTTATTTGGGCACAGATACGCAGTATTTT.

Many counts were recorded for this clonotype. The chain uses TRBV5-1 and TRBJ2-3; D call uncertain. CDR1 SGHRS and CDR2 YFSETQ come from the germline V gene. V lost 0 bases to trimming and J lost 2 bases, with 13 bases between them. CDR3 length: 16 amino acids. CDR3 residues: CASSLEGRTATDTQYF. In nucleotides, the CDR3 is TGCGCCAGCAGCTTGGAAGGGCGTACGGCCACAGATACGCAGTATTTT.

This clonotype was counted many times. The chain joins TRBV7-3 to TRBJ2-1; D is unclear. Germline CDR1 and CDR2: SGHTA and FQGTGA. V shed 1 base and J shed 6 bases, with 10 bases lying between them. The length of the CDR3 is 14 residues. The CDR3 sequence: CASSLRVNPNEQFF. In DNA form, the CDR3 reads TGTGCCAGCAGCTTAAGGGTGAACCCCAATGAGCAGTTCTTC. Combining the CDR3 with reference TRBV7-3 and TRBJ2-1 gives the whole variable domain GAGVSQTPSNKVTEKGKYVELRCDPISGHTALYWYRQSLGQGPEFLIYFQGTGAADDSGLPNDRFFAVRPEGSVSTLKIQRTERGDSAVYLCASSLRVNPNEQFFGPGTRLTVL.

The chain carries TRBV5-1 and TRBJ2-5; 7 bases align to TRBD2. Germline trimming cut 0 bases from V and 5 bases from J; bases unmatched to any gene: 7. Germline CDR1 SGHRS, CDR2 YFSETQ. This CDR3 region has 15 residues. CDR3 sequence: CASSLGGLTAETQYF. CDR3 coding DNA: TGCGCCAGCAGCTTGGGGGGACTAACCGCTGAGACCCAGTACTTC. Based on the CDR3 plus reference TRBV5-1 and TRBJ2-5, the full variable domain is KAGVTQTPRYLIKTRGQQVTLSCSPISGHRSVSWYQQTPGQGLQFLFEYFSETQRNKGNFPGRFSGRQFSNSRSEMNVSTLELGDSALYLCASSLGGLTAETQYFGPGTRLLVL.

This clonotype was seen many times. The chain couples TRBV5-1 to TRBJ2-2; the match to TRBD2 covers 9 bases. After removal of 3 bases from V and 0 bases from J, the junction contained 3 bases not matched to a gene. CDR1 and CDR2 (germline): SGHRS, YFSETQ. The CDR3 has 16 residues. This CDR3 is CASSSTSGANTGELFF. The CDR3 bases are TGCGCCAGCAGCTCGACTAGCGGTGCGAACACCGGGGAGCTGTTTTTT.

This clonotype has ten or more counts. The V call is TRBV5-1, the J call TRBJ2-7, with 10 bases matching TRBD2. Germline CDR1 SGHRS, CDR2 YFSETQ. The CDR3 runs to 16 residues. The V and J ends lost 1 base and 6 bases, in that order; junction bases with no gene match: 10. The CDR3: CASSLPSGRMLFEQYF. CDR3 DNA: TGCGCCAGCAGCTTGCCTAGCGGGAGAATGCTTTTCGAGCAGTACTTC.

This clonotype was found many times. This chain uses TRBV7-2 with TRBJ2-7; D is unclear. The CDR3 is 13 residues long. CDR1 SGHTA and CDR2 FQGNSA come from the germline V gene. Trimming pared 2 bases from V and 5 bases from J, leaving 10 bases between. The CDR3 DNA is TGTGCCAGCAGCTTACTGTTTATCAACGAGCAGTACTTC. Translated, it gives CASSLLFINEQYF.

This clonotype came up many times. The chain couples TRBV5-1 to TRBJ1-2; D might be TRBD1 (5 bases). This CDR3 contains 13 residues. Trimming cost V 3 bases and J 4 bases, with 10 bases left between them. The germline V gene encodes CDR1 SGHRS and CDR2 YFSETQ. CDR3 bases: TGCGCCAGCAGCTCCTGGGGCCTCTATGGCTACACCTTC. Translation: CASSSWGLYGYTF.

This clonotype was seen at least ten times. The chain has TRBV5-1 and TRBJ2-5; 7 nucleotides line up with TRBD1. This CDR3 comprises 16 residues. The V segment lost 0 bases and the J segment 3 bases; nucleotides outside the gene matches: 8. Germline CDR1 reads SGHRS; CDR2 reads YFSETQ. CDR3 bases: TGCGCCAGCAGCTTGGTTGGGACAGATAGGGAAGAGACCCAGTACTTC. This translates into CASSLVGTDREETQYF.

At least ten counts were recorded for this clonotype. V gene TRBV29-1 combines with J gene TRBJ2-5; 12 nucleotides agree with TRBD2. This CDR3 comprises 16 residues. The ends lost 7 bases at V and 4 bases at J; junction bases unmatched: 13. From germline, CDR1 is SQVTM and CDR2 ANQGSEA. CDR3 sequence: CSGVVGLAGRGETQYF. CDR3 DNA: TGCAGCGGAGTGGTGGGACTAGCGGGTCGGGGAGAGACCCAGTACTTC.

This clonotype has at least ten counts. The chain joins TRBV30 to TRBJ2-3; D is undetermined. Germline-derived CDR1 and CDR2 are GTSNPN and SVGIG (reference sequence). This CDR3 region has 10 residues. V dropped 2 bases and J dropped 8 bases, with 5 bases sitting between them. As DNA, the CDR3 is TGTGCCTGGAGTACGGCTACGCAGTATTTT. Translated: CAWSTATQYF. Using reference TRBV30 and TRBJ2-3 for the parts outside the CDR3, the full variable domain is SQTIHQWPATLVQPVGSPLSLECTVEGTSNPNLYWYRQAAGRGLQLLFYSVGIGQISSEVPQNLSASRPQDRQFILSSKKLLLSDSGFYLCAWSTATQYFGPGTRLTVL.

This rearrangement joins TRBV10-3 to TRBJ2-5, with TRBD1 identical over 10 bases. Germline V lookup: CDR1 ENHRY, CDR2 SYGVKD. J was trimmed by 5 bases and V by 6 bases; bases with no gene match: 6. This CDR3 comprises 14 residues. The CDR3, as DNA: TGTGCCATCAGCGCGACAGGGGGCCGGGAGACCCAGTACTTC. Translating gives CAISATGGRETQYF.

In its sample, this clonotype was seen many times. The J gene is TRBJ2-1, the V gene TRBV28; D possibly corresponds to TRBD1 (8 bases). The germline CDR1 and CDR2 sequences are MDHEN and SYDVKM. Trimming took 3 bases from V and 14 from J, leaving 20 bases between them. The CDR3 consists of 14 residues. The CDR3 region is CASSFPPGGQGKFF. CDR3 in DNA: TGTGCCAGCAGTTTCCCCCCGGGAGGACAGGGAAAGTTCTTC.

This clonotype was seen a handful of times. V is TRBV28 and J is TRBJ1-2; perhaps TRBD1 as D (5 bases). V was clipped by 2 bases and J by 4 bases, with 14 bases between them. Germline values: CDR1 MDHEN, CDR2 SYDVKM. The CDR3 is 15 amino acids. The CDR3 bases are TGTGCCAGCAGTTTACGTCGCAGGGAGGGCTATGGCTACACCTTC. It codes for CASSLRRREGYGYTF.

This clonotype showed up many times. The rearrangement uses TRBV18 and TRBJ1-1; D is ambiguous. CDR1 is KGHSH and CDR2 is LQKENI in the germline V gene. The CDR3 is 13 residues long. The V gene lost 4 bases and the J gene lost 4 bases, with 10 bases spanning the gap. The CDR3 bases are TGTGCCAGCTCACTCGAGGAAGGCACTGAAGCTTTCTTT. The encoded protein is CASSLEEGTEAFF.

The table lists this clonotype with many counts. The rearrangement uses TRBV6-2 or TRBV6-3 and TRBJ2-7; D not resolved. The V gene lost 0 bases and the J gene lost 5 bases, with 5 bases spanning the gap. From germline, CDR1 is MNHEY and CDR2 SVGEGT. The CDR3 extends over 12 amino acids. The chain's CDR3 is CASSYSENEQYF. In DNA, the CDR3 is TGTGCCAGCAGTTACTCGGAGAACGAGCAGTACTTC.

This clonotype was detected many times. The V gene is TRBV5-5, the J gene TRBJ2-7; the match to TRBD2 covers 8 bases. The CDR3 loop spans 13 amino acids. CDR1 SGHKS and CDR2 YYEKEE come from the germline V gene (reference sequence). J was trimmed by 3 bases and V by 4 bases; bases with no gene match: 3. The CDR3 reads CASSLTSGYEQYF. The CDR3 DNA reads TGTGCCAGCAGCCTAACTAGCGGCTACGAGCAGTACTTC.

This clonotype was detected a few times. V is TRBV5-8 and J is TRBJ2-3; 11 bases map to TRBD2. This CDR3 has 17 amino acids. V trimming: 0 bases; J trimming: 5 bases; junction bases outside the gene matches: 8. Germline CDR1 reads SGHTS; CDR2 reads YDEGEE. DNA of the CDR3: TGTGCCAGCAGCTTGGGGGTAGCGGGAGGGCTTGAAGATACGCAGTATTTT. This sequence encodes CASSLGVAGGLEDTQYF.

This clonotype was observed a handful of times. This chain connects TRBV9 to TRBJ2-4; 8 bases agree with TRBD2. The CDR3 is 15 amino acids. Per germline, CDR1 SGDLS and CDR2 YYNGEE. V lost 4 bases and J lost 0; bases outside the gene matches: 3. The CDR3 sequence is CASSITSGAKNIQYF. The CDR3 region has the DNA TGTGCCAGCAGCATCACTAGCGGAGCCAAAAACATTCAGTACTTC.

This clonotype came up many times. V usage is TRBV12-3 or TRBV12-4 and J usage is TRBJ2-2; tentatively, D is TRBD2 (5 bases). Trimming pared 6 bases from V and 5 bases from J, leaving 16 bases between. There are 15 residues in the CDR3. The CDR3 region has the DNA TGTGCCAGCAGCACGAGCGGCAGACGGACCGGGGAGCTGTTTTTT. Encoded protein: CASSTSGRRTGELFF.

The sample holds many counts of this clonotype. V usage is TRBV7-6 and J usage is TRBJ2-2; tentatively, D is TRBD2 (6 bases). Germline V lookup: CDR1 SGHVS, CDR2 FNYEAQ. V lost 3 bases, J lost 8 bases, and 7 bases lay in between. The CDR3 has 12 residues. The CDR3, as DNA: TGTGCCAGCAGCTTCGGGAGTGGGGAGCTGTTTTTT. This codes for CASSFGSGELFF.

This clonotype was seen ten or more times. This sequence joins TRBV20-1 and TRBJ1-4, with a tentative D call TRBD1 (5 bases). The V gene's germline CDR1 is DFQATT and CDR2 SNEGSKA (reference sequence). The CDR3 has 14 amino acids. V lost 0 bases and J 7 bases, leaving 12 bases between the germline ends. The CDR3, as DNA: TGCAGTGCTAGAGATAGCCAGGGTCGTGAAAAACTGTTTTTT. Its translation is CSARDSQGREKLFF.